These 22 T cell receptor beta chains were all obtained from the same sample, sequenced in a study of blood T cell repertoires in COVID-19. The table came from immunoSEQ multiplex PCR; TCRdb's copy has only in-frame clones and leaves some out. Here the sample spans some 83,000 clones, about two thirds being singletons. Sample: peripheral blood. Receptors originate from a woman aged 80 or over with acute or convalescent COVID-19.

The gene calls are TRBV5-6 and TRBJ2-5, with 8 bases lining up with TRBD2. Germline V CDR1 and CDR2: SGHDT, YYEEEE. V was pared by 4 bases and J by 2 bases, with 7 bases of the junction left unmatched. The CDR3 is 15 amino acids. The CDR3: CASSKTLAGQETQYF. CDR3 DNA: TGTGCCAGCAGCAAAACTTTAGCGGGACAAGAGACCCAGTACTTC. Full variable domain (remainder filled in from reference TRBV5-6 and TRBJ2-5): DAGVTQSPTHLIKTRGQQVTLRCSPKSGHDTVSWYQQALGQGPQFIFQYYEEEERQRGNFPDRFSGHQFPNYSSELNVNALLLGDSALYLCASSKTLAGQETQYFGPGTRLLVL.

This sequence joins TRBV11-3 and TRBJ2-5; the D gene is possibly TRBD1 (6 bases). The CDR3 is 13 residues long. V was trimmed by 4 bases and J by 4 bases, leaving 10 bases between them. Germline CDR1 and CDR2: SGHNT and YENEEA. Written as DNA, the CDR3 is TGTGCCAGCAGCTCGGACAGTGCAGAGACCCAGTACTTC. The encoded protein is CASSSDSAETQYF.

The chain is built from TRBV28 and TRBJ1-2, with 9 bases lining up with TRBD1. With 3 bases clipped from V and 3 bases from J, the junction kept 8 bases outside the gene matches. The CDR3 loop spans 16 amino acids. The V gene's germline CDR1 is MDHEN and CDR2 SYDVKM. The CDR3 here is CASSFRPGQGDYGYTF. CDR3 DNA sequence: TGTGCCAGCAGTTTTCGCCCGGGACAGGGAGACTATGGCTACACCTTC.

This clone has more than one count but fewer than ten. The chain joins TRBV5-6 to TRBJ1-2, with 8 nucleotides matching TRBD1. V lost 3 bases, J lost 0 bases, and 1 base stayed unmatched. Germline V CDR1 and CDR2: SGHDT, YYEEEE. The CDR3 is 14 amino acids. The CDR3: CASSWTGPNYGYTF. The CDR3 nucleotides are TGTGCCAGCAGCTGGACAGGGCCTAACTATGGCTACACCTTC.

The CDR3 spells CASNRQGASYEQYF. DNA for the CDR3: TGTGCCAGCAACCGACAGGGAGCTTCCTACGAGCAGTACTTC. V gene TRBV7-2 combines with J gene TRBJ2-7; 7 nucleotides agree with TRBD1. The V gene's germline CDR1 is SGHTA and CDR2 FQGNSA. The trim removed 7 bases at V and 1 base at J, leaving 7 bases unmatched. The CDR3 sequence is 14 residues long.

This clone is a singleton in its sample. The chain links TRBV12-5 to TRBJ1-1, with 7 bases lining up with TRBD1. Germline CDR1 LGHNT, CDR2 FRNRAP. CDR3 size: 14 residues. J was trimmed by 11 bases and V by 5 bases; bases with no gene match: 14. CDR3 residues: CASGLGSPTGLAFF. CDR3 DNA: TGTGCTAGTGGTCTGGGGAGCCCGACAGGGTTGGCTTTCTTT.

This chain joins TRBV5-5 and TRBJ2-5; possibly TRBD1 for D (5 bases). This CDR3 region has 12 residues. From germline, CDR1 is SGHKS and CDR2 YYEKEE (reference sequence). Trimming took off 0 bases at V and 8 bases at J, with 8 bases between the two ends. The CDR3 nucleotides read TGTGCCAGCAGCTTGGGACAGCCTACCCAGTACTTC. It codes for CASSLGQPTQYF.

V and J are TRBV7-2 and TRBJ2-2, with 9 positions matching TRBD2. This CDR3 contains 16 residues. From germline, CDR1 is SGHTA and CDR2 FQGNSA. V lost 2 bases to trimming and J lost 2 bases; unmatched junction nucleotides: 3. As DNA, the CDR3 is TGTGCCAGCAGCTTATATAGCGGGGGTAACACCGGGGAGCTGTTTTTT. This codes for CASSLYSGGNTGELFF.

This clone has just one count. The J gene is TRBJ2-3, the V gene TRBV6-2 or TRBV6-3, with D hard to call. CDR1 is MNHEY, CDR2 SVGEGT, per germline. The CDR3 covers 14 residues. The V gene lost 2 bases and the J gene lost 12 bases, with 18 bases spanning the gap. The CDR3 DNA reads TGTGCCAGCAGTTACCCCCCAGGCGCGCCCACCCAGTATTTT. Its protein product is CASSYPPGAPTQYF.

The CDR3 region is CASSIDLFKPQHF. The DNA for the CDR3 is TGTGCCAGTAGTATAGATCTTTTTAAGCCCCAGCATTTT. The chain is built from TRBV19 and TRBJ1-5; D is ambiguous. CDR3 length: 13 residues. Per germline, CDR1 LNHDA and CDR2 SQIVND (reference sequence). Trimming removed 0 bases from V and 8 bases from J, with 8 bases in between.

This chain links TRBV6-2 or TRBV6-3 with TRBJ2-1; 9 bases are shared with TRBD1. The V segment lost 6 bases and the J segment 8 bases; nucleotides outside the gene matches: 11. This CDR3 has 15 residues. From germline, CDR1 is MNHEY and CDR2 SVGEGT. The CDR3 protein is CASSRGTGNYDEQFF. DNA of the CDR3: TGTGCCAGCAGCCGAGGGACAGGGAATTATGATGAGCAGTTCTTC.

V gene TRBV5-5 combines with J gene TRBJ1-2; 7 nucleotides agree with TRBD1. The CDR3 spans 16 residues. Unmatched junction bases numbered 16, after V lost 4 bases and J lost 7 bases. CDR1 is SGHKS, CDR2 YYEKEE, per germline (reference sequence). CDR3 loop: CASSHLGQPLRGGYTF. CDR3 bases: TGTGCCAGCAGCCATTTGGGACAGCCACTTCGTGGTGGCTACACCTTC.

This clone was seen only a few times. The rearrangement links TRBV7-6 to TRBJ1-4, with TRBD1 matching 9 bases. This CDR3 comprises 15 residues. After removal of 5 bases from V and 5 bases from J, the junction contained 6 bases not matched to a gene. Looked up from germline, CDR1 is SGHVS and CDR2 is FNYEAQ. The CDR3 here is CASSTRQGVNEKLFF. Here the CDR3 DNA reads TGTGCCAGCAGCACCAGACAGGGGGTAAATGAAAAACTGTTTTTT.

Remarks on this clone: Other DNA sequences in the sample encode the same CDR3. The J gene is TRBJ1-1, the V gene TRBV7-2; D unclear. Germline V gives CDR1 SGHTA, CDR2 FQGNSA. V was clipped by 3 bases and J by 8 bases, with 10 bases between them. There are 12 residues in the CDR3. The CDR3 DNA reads TGTGCCAGCAGCTTCCGGGATACGGAAGCTTTCTTT. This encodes CASSFRDTEAFF.

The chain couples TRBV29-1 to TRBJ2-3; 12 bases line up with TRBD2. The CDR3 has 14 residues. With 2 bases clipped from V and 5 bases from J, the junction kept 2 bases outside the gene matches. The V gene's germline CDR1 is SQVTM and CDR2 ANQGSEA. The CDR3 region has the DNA TGCAGCGTTGAACCGGGACTAGCGGGAGATACGCAGTATTTT. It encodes CSVEPGLAGDTQYF.

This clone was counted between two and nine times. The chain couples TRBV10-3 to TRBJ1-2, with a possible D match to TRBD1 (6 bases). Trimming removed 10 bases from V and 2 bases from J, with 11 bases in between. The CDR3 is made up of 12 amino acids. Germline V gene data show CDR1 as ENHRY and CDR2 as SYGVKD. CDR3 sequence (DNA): TGTGCCACCGCCCAGGGGAACTATGGCTACACCTTC. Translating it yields CATAQGNYGYTF.

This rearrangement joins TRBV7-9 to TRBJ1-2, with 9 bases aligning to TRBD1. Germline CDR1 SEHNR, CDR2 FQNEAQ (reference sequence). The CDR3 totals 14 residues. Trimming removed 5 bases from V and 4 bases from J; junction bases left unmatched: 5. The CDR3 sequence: CASSPQGAGYGYTF. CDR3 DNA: TGTGCCAGCAGCCCACAGGGGGCCGGCTATGGCTACACCTTC. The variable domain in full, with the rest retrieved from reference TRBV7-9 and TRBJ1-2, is DTGVSQNPRHKITKRGQNVTFRCDPISEHNRLYWYRQTLGQGPEFLTYFQNEAQLEKSRLLSDRFSAERPKGSFSTLEIQRTEQGDSAMYLCASSPQGAGYGYTFGSGTRLTVV.

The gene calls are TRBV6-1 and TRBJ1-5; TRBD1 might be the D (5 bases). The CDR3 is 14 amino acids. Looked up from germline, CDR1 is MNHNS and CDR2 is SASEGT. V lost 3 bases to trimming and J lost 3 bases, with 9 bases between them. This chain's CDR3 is CASSDGGDNQPQHF. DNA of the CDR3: TGTGCCAGCAGTGATGGAGGGGACAATCAGCCCCAGCATTTT.

The CDR3 reads CASSLRQDSGYTF. The CDR3 bases are TGTGCCAGCAGCTTGAGACAGGACTCTGGCTACACCTTC. The chain carries TRBV11-2 and TRBJ1-2, with D tentatively TRBD1 (6 bases). Germline lookup yields CDR1 SGHAT and CDR2 FQNNGV. The CDR3 spans 13 residues. Trimming shortened V by 3 bases and J by 7 bases, and 12 bases separated the two germline ends.

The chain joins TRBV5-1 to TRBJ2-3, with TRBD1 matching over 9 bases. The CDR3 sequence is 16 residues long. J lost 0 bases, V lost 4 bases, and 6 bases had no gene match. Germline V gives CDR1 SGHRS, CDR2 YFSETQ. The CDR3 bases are TGCGCCAGCAGCCTTAGACAGGGGGGTAGCACAGATACGCAGTATTTT. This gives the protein CASSLRQGGSTDTQYF. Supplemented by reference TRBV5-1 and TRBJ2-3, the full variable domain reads KAGVTQTPRYLIKTRGQQVTLSCSPISGHRSVSWYQQTPGQGLQFLFEYFSETQRNKGNFPGRFSGRQFSNSRSEMNVSTLELGDSALYLCASSLRQGGSTDTQYFGPGTRLTVL.

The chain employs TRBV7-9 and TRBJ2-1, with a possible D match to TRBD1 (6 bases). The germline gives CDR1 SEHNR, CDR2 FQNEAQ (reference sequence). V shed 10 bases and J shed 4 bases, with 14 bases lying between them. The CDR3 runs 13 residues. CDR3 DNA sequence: TGTGCCACCCTCGAGGACAGTTACAATGAGCAGTTCTTC. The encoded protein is CATLEDSYNEQFF.

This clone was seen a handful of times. For the CDR3, the DNA is TGTGCCAGCAGTTTACGAGGGGGCACTGAAGCTTTCTTT. It codes for CASSLRGGTEAFF. V and J are TRBV27 and TRBJ1-1, with D possibly TRBD1 on 6 matching bases. CDR1 is MNHEY and CDR2 is SMNVEV in the germline V gene (reference sequence). V was shortened by 2 bases and J by 4 bases, with 8 bases between the two germline ends. This CDR3 has 13 amino acids.